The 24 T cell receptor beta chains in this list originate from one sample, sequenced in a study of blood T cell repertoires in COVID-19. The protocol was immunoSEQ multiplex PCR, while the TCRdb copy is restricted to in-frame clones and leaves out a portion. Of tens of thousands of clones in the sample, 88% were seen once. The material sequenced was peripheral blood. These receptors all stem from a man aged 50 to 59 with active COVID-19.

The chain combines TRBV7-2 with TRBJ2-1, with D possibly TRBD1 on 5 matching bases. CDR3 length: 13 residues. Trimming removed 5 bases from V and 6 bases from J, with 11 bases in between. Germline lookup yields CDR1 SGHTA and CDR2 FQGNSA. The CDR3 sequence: CASSTQDRNEQFF. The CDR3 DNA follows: TGTGCCAGCAGCACACAGGATCGCAATGAGCAGTTCTTC. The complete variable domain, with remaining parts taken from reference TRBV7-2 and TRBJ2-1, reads GAGVSQSPSNKVTEKGKDVELRCDPISGHTALYWYRQSLGQGLEFLIYFQGNSAPDKSGLPSDRFSAERTGGSVSTLTIQRTQQEDSAVYLCASSTQDRNEQFFGPGTRLTVL.

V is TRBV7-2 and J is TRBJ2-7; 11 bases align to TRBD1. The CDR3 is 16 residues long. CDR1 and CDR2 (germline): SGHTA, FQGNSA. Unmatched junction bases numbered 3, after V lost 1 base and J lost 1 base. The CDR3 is CASSLGTGGLSYEQYF. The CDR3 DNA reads TGTGCCAGCAGCTTAGGGACAGGGGGCCTGTCCTACGAGCAGTACTTC.

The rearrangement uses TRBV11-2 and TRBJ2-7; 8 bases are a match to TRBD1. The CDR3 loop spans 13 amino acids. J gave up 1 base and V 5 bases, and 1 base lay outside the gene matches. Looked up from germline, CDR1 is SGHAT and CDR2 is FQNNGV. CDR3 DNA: TGTGCCAGCAGCCGGGACAGGTCCTACGAGCAGTACTTC. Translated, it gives CASSRDRSYEQYF.

The CDR3 is CASSPGPDRAYNEQFF. CDR3 DNA sequence: TGTGCCAGCAGTCCAGGTCCGGACAGGGCGTACAATGAGCAGTTCTTC. The chain is built from TRBV2 and TRBJ2-1; 8 bases fit TRBD1. V shed 5 bases, J shed 4 bases, and the junction held 10 bases outside the gene matches. There are 16 residues in the CDR3. Germline loops: CDR1 SNHLY, CDR2 FYNNEI.

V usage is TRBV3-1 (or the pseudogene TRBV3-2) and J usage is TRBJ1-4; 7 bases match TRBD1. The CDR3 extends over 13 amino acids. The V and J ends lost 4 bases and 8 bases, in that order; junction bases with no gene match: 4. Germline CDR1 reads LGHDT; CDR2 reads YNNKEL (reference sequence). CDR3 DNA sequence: TGTGCCAGCAGCCCCGGGACAGACGAAAAACTGTTTTTT. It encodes CASSPGTDEKLFF.

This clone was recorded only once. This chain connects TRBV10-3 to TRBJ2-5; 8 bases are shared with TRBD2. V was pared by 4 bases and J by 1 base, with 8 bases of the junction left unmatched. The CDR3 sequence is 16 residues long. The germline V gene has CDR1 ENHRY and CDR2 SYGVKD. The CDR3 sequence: CAISGPRGGSQETQYF. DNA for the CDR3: TGTGCCATCAGTGGCCCGCGCGGGGGGTCCCAAGAGACCCAGTACTTC.

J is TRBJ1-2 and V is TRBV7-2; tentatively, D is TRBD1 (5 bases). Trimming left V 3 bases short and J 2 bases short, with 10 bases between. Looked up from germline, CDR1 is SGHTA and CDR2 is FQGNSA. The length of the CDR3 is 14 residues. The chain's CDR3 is CASSLAQGNYGYTF. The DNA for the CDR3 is TGTGCCAGCAGCTTGGCGCAGGGAAACTATGGCTACACCTTC.

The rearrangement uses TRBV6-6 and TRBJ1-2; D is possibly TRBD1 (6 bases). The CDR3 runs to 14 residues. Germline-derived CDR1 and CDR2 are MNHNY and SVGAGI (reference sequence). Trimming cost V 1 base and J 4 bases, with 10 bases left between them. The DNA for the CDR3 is TGTGCCAGCAGTTACTACAGGGAAGGCTATGGCTACACCTTC. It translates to CASSYYREGYGYTF.

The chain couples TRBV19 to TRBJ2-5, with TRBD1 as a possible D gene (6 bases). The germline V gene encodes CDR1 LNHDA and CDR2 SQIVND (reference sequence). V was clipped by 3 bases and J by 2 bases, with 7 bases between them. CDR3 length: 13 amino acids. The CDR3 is CASSIDRQETQYF. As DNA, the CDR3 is TGTGCCAGTAGTATTGACAGGCAAGAGACCCAGTACTTC.

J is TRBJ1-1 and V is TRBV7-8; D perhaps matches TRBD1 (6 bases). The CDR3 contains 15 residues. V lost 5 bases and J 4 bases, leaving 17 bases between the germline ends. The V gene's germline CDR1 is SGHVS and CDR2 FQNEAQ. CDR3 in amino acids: CASSAQGLGSTEAFF. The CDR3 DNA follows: TGTGCCAGCAGCGCCCAGGGGCTAGGGAGCACTGAAGCTTTCTTT.

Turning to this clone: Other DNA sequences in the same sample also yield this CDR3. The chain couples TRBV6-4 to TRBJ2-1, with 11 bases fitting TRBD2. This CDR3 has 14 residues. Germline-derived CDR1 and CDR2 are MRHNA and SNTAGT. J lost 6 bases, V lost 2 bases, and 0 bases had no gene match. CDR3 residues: CASSDLAGGNEQFF. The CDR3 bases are TGTGCCAGCAGTGACCTAGCGGGAGGCAATGAGCAGTTCTTC.

CDR3 nucleotides: TGCGCCAGCAGTGAGCCAGTCTATGGCTACACCTTC. This gives the protein CASSEPVYGYTF. The genes are TRBV10-2 and TRBJ1-2; no clear D. The V end lost 2 bases, the J end lost 4 bases, and 5 bases lay between the germline ends. This CDR3 region has 12 residues. Germline loops: CDR1 WSHSY, CDR2 SAAADI.

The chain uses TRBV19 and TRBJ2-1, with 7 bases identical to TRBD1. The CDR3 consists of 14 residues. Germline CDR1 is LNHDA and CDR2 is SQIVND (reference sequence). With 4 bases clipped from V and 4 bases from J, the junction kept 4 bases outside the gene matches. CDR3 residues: CASSTGQKYNEQFF. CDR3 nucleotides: TGTGCCAGTAGTACGGGACAGAAATACAATGAGCAGTTCTTC.

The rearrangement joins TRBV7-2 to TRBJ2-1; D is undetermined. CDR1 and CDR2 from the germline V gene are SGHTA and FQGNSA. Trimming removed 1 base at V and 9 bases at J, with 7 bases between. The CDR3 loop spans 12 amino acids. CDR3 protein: CASSLGSSEQFF. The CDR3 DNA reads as TGTGCCAGCAGCTTAGGGTCTAGTGAGCAGTTCTTC.

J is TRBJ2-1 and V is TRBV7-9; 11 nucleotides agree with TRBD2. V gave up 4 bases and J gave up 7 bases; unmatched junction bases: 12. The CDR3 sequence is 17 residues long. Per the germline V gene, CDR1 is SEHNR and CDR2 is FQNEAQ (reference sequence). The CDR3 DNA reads TGTGCCAGCAGCTCCCTTGGCGGGACTAGCGGCCCTAATGAGCAGTTCTTC. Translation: CASSSLGGTSGPNEQFF.

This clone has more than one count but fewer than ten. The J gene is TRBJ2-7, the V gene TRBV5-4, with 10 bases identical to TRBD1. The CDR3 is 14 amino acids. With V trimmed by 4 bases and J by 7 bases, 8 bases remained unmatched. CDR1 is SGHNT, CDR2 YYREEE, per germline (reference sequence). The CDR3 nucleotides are TGTGCCAGCAGCCCACGACAGGGGGCGCGAGAGCAGTACTTC. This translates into CASSPRQGAREQYF.

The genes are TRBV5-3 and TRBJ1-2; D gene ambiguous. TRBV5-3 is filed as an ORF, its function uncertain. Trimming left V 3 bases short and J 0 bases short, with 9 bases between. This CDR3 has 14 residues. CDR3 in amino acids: CARSWPPANYGYTF. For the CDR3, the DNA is TGTGCCAGAAGCTGGCCGCCTGCTAACTATGGCTACACCTTC.

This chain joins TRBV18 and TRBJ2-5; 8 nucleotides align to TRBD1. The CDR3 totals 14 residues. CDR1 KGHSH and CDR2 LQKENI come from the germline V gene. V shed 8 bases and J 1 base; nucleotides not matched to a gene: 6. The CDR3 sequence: CASRRQGAQETQYF. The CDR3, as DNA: TGTGCCAGCCGCCGGCAGGGGGCCCAAGAGACCCAGTACTTC.

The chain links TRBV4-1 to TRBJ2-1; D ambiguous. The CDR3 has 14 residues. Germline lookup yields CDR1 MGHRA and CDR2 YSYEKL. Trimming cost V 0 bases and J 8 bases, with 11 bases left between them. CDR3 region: CASSQDPRKDEQFF. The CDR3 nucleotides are TGCGCCAGCAGCCAAGATCCCAGGAAGGATGAGCAGTTCTTC.

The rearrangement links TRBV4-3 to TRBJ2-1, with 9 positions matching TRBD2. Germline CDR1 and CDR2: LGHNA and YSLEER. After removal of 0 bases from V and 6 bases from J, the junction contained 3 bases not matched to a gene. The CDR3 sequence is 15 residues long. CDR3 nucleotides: TGCGCCAGCAGCCAAGACGCGGGGGGGGGCAATGAGCAGTTCTTC. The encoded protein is CASSQDAGGGNEQFF.

CDR3 nucleotide sequence: TGTGCCAGCTCACCAGGCGGGAGGCTACAGAGGCATGAGCAGTTCTTC. Residues: CASSPGGRLQRHEQFF. The V gene is TRBV18, the J gene TRBJ2-1, with 8 positions matching TRBD2. Unmatched junction bases numbered 11, after V lost 2 bases and J lost 8 bases. CDR3 length equals 16 residues. CDR1 is KGHSH, CDR2 LQKENI, per germline.

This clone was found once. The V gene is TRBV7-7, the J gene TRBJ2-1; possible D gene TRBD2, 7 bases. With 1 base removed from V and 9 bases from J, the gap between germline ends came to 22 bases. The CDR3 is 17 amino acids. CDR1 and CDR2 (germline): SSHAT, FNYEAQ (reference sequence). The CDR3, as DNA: TGTGCCAGCAGCTTAGGGGAGGGGTGGACTCTACAGGGTGAGCAGTTCTTC. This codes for CASSLGEGWTLQGEQFF.

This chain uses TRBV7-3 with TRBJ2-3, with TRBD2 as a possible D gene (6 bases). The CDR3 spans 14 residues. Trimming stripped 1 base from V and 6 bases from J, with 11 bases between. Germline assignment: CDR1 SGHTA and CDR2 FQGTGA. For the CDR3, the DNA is TGTGCCAGCAGCTTAATAGCGGAGGGGGATACGCAGTATTTT. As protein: CASSLIAEGDTQYF.

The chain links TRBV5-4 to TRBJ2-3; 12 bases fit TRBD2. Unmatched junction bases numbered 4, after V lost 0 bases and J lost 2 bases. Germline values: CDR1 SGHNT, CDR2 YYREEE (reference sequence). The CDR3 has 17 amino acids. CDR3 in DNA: TGTGCCAGCAGCTTGGGGTCTAGCGGGGGGGTCACAGATACGCAGTATTTT. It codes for CASSLGSSGGVTDTQYF.